Included here is one TCR beta chain sequence, with context. No antigen is known for it. The source of the sample is a study of CD8+ T cells in alopecia areata. RNA was extracted and reverse transcribed into cDNA as the sequencing template. Here immunoSEQ multiplex PCR was the method, and the copy in TCRdb shows in-frame clones only, minus some. Counted here are around 120,000 clones, 53% occurring once; the ten biggest clones make up roughly 0.5%. The CDR3 length is 15 residues. Germline trimming cut 1 base from V and 5 bases from J; bases unmatched to any gene: 4. Germline V gives CDR1 MGHRA, CDR2 YSYEKL. Study observations and caveats: Tofacitinib significantly decreased scalp clonality and expanded CD8+ clones among top 100. Patients shared TCRs less clearly than mice did, possibly owing to HLA.

Treatment here: oral pan-JAK inhibitor, 5-10 mg twice daily. Patients with alopecia areata provided lesional scalp punch biopsies as well as peripheral blood. PBMCs were stained for CD3, CD4 and CD8, and CD4+ and CD8+ T cells were sorted. V is TRBV4-1 and J is TRBJ2-1, with 8 bases lining up with TRBD2. The source is a human donor with alopecia areata. The material sequenced was CD4+ T cells sorted from blood, taken at week 4, from a patient treated with tofacitinib. CDR3 region: CASSQGSGSHNEQFF. The CDR3 bases are TGCGCCAGCAGCCAAGGGAGCGGGAGTCACAATGAGCAGTTCTTC.